A selection of T cell receptor beta chains follows, all from one sample in a study of blood T cell repertoires in COVID-19. This table comes from immunoSEQ multiplex PCR, and its TCRdb copy is limited to in-frame clones, with some not included. The table has a few hundred thousand clones, 85% to 90% seen once. Sequenced sample: peripheral blood. The receptors stem from a woman aged 40 to 49 who had recovered from COVID-19. Each CDR3 is given with its conserved first and last residue. D genes are given only for firm matches. Clone size is given for some rows only: seen once, a few or many times, or a class if the clone is expanded.

size: .
V: TRBV19
D: .
J: TRBJ1-6
DNA: TGTGCCAGTAGTATAAGGGGTGGTTCGTCTAATTCACCCCTCCACTTT
CDR3: CASSIRGGSSNSPLHF

size: .
V: TRBV24-1
D: .
J: TRBJ2-3
DNA: TGTGCCACCAGTGATTCCCCTGCGGAAGATACGCAGTATTTT
CDR3: CATSDSPAEDTQYF

size: once
V: TRBV6-5
D: .
J: TRBJ1-5
DNA: TGTGCCAGCAGTACTCAGACAGACGGCAATCAGCCCCAGCATTTT
CDR3: CASSTQTDGNQPQHF

size: .
V: TRBV2
D: TRBD2
J: TRBJ2-2
DNA: TGTGCCAGCAGTATTACTTCAAGCGGGGTGGGCACCGGGGAGCTGTTTTTT
CDR3: CASSITSSGVGTGELFF

size: .
V: TRBV19
D: .
J: TRBJ1-2
DNA: TGTGCCAGTCGGAACCGCTTAGTGGGGGAGGTGGACTATGGCTACACCTTC
CDR3: CASRNRLVGEVDYGYTF

size: .
V: TRBV7-2
D: TRBD2
J: TRBJ2-2
DNA: TGTGCCAGCAGCCAACTAGCGGTCACCGGGGAGCTGTTTTTT
CDR3: CASSQLAVTGELFF

size: .
V: TRBV27
D: TRBD2
J: TRBJ2-5
DNA: TGTGCCAGCAGACGGACGGGGGGTCGGGAGACCCAGTACTTC
CDR3: CASRRTGGRETQYF

size: .
V: TRBV2
D: TRBD1
J: TRBJ2-3
DNA: TGTGCCAGCAGGGGACAGGGGGCTTTGAATACGCAGTATTTT
CDR3: CASRGQGALNTQYF

size: many
V: TRBV6-5
D: TRBD1
J: TRBJ1-5
DNA: TGTGCCAGCAGTTTGGGACAGAACAATCAGCCCCAGCATTTT
CDR3: CASSLGQNNQPQHF

size: .
V: TRBV7-9
D: .
J: TRBJ1-6
DNA: TGTGCCAGCAGCGCTACTTCGCTAGGTTCACCCCTCCACTTT
CDR3: CASSATSLGSPLHF

size: .
V: TRBV30
D: TRBD1
J: TRBJ1-5
DNA: TGTGCCTGGAGTGTAGGGACAGGGAATCAGCCCCAGCATTTT
CDR3: CAWSVGTGNQPQHF

size: .
V: TRBV5-1
D: .
J: TRBJ2-1
DNA: TGCGCCAGCAGCTTGTTCGGGACAACCTACAATGAGCAGTTCTTC
CDR3: CASSLFGTTYNEQFF

size: .
V: TRBV11-3
D: .
J: TRBJ2-2
DNA: TGTGCCAGCAGCCCCGGCGGTCCAAGGCGGGGCACCGGGGAGCTGTTTTTT
CDR3: CASSPGGPRRGTGELFF

size: .
V: TRBV7-8
D: TRBD1
J: TRBJ1-4
DNA: TGTGCCAGCAGCCCCGCCCGGGACAGGGGGAGTAGAGAAAAACTGTTTTTT
CDR3: CASSPARDRGSREKLFF

size: .
V: TRBV5-1
D: TRBD1
J: TRBJ2-1
DNA: TGCGCCAGCAGCATGCAGGGGGACAATGAGCAGTTCTTC
CDR3: CASSMQGDNEQFF

size: .
V: TRBV27
D: TRBD1
J: TRBJ2-3
DNA: TGTGCCAGCAGTTACAGGGGAGCTAGCACAGATACGCAGTATTTT
CDR3: CASSYRGASTDTQYF

size: .
V: TRBV3-1/TRBV3-2
D: .
J: TRBJ2-1
DNA: TGTGCCAGCAGCCAAGAATCCGGGGAACCCTACAATGAGCAGTTCTTC
CDR3: CASSQESGEPYNEQFF

size: .
V: TRBV29-1
D: TRBD1
J: TRBJ2-1
DNA: TGCAGCGTTGATGTGCAGGGGGCCTCTGAGCAGTTCTTC
CDR3: CSVDVQGASEQFF

size: .
V: TRBV30
D: .
J: TRBJ1-4
DNA: TGTGCCTGGAGCCCTTTTAGAGGAGCCGAAAAACTGTTTTTT
CDR3: CAWSPFRGAEKLFF

size: .
V: TRBV5-1
D: .
J: TRBJ2-6
DNA: TGCGCCAGCAGCTTTTCACTATCTGGGGCCAACGTCCTGACTTTC
CDR3: CASSFSLSGANVLTF

size: .
V: TRBV19
D: .
J: TRBJ1-4
DNA: TGTGCCAGTAAGGGACATCCACTCGAGAATGAAAAACTGTTTTTT
CDR3: CASKGHPLENEKLFF

size: .
V: TRBV28
D: .
J: TRBJ1-2
DNA: TGTGCCAGCAGTTACAGGGTTGTAGGCTACACCTTC
CDR3: CASSYRVVGYTF

size: .
V: TRBV7-6
D: TRBD1
J: TRBJ1-1
DNA: TGTGCCAGCAGCTTAGGACAGGGTCCCGAGAACACTGAAGCTTTCTTT
CDR3: CASSLGQGPENTEAFF

size: once
V: TRBV19
D: .
J: TRBJ1-2
DNA: TGTGCCAGTAGAATACAGGAATACTATGGCTACACCTTC
CDR3: CASRIQEYYGYTF

size: once
V: TRBV28
D: .
J: TRBJ1-5
DNA: TGTGCCACCGGACTAGGGGAAAATCAGCCCCAGCATTTT
CDR3: CATGLGENQPQHF

size: .
V: TRBV19
D: TRBD1
J: TRBJ2-1
DNA: TGTGCCAGTAGTCCGGACAGGGGATCCTACAATGAGCAGTTCTTC
CDR3: CASSPDRGSYNEQFF

size: few
V: TRBV10-3
D: TRBD2
J: TRBJ2-2
DNA: TGTGCCATCAGTTATCGGGGGGACACCGGGGAGCTGTTTTTT
CDR3: CAISYRGDTGELFF

size: .
V: TRBV11-2
D: TRBD1
J: TRBJ1-2
DNA: TGTGCCAGCAGCCAGATACGGACAGGGGACCTGGCTAACTATGGCTACACCTTC
CDR3: CASSQIRTGDLANYGYTF

size: .
V: TRBV5-5
D: TRBD1
J: TRBJ1-3
DNA: TGTGCCAGCAGCCCCGGGGACAGACATGGAAACACCATATATTTT
CDR3: CASSPGDRHGNTIYF

size: .
V: TRBV12-3/TRBV12-4
D: .
J: TRBJ1-2
DNA: TGTGCCAGCACCCTGGGGAGTGGGTATGGCTACACCTTC
CDR3: CASTLGSGYGYTF

size: .
V: TRBV4-3
D: .
J: TRBJ2-5
DNA: TGCGCCAGCAGCCCGTCAGTGGGAGGTCGAGGGAAGACCCAGTACTTC
CDR3: CASSPSVGGRGKTQYF

size: .
V: TRBV20-1
D: TRBD2
J: TRBJ2-1
DNA: TGCAGTGCTAGTTTTCTAGCGGGAGGAACGGAGCAGTTCTTC
CDR3: CSASFLAGGTEQFF

size: .
V: TRBV2
D: .
J: TRBJ2-5
DNA: TGTGCCAGCAGTGAAGGCAGGAAGACCCAGTACTTC
CDR3: CASSEGRKTQYF

size: .
V: TRBV11-3
D: TRBD1
J: TRBJ1-1
DNA: TGTGCCAGCAGCTTAACAGTCAGGGGGTTGGACACTGAAGCTTTCTTT
CDR3: CASSLTVRGLDTEAFF

size: .
V: TRBV28
D: .
J: TRBJ1-6
DNA: TGTGCCAGCAGTTTATCGGTGGGCGGGTCCGAGGGCTCCTATAATTCACCCCTCCACTTT
CDR3: CASSLSVGGSEGSYNSPLHF

size: once
V: TRBV9
D: .
J: TRBJ2-5
DNA: TGTGCCAGCAGCGTTCTAGCGAGTCAAGAGACCCAGTACTTC
CDR3: CASSVLASQETQYF

size: .
V: TRBV28
D: TRBD1
J: TRBJ1-2
DNA: TGTGCCAGCCACAACGGGACAGTCTATGGCTACACCTTC
CDR3: CASHNGTVYGYTF

size: few
V: TRBV7-9
D: .
J: TRBJ2-2
DNA: TGTGCCAGCAGCTTAGTTGAACTTGCCACCGGGGAGCTGTTTTTT
CDR3: CASSLVELATGELFF

size: .
V: TRBV21-1
D: .
J: TRBJ2-1
DNA: TGTGCCAGCAGCAAGGTCCGGGGGGCCCTTGGTGAGCAGTTCTTC
CDR3: CASSKVRGALGEQFF

size: .
V: TRBV30
D: TRBD2
J: TRBJ2-7
DNA: TGTGCCTGGAGGGGAGCGGGGACCTCCTACGAGCAGTACTTC
CDR3: CAWRGAGTSYEQYF

size: .
V: TRBV2
D: .
J: TRBJ2-7
DNA: TGTGCCAGCTTGAAGGGGCCGAGCTCCTACGAGCAGTACTTC
CDR3: CASLKGPSSYEQYF

size: .
V: TRBV10-3
D: TRBD2
J: TRBJ2-3
DNA: TGTGCCATCGGGGGAGGGAGCAGCACAGATACGCAGTATTTT
CDR3: CAIGGGSSTDTQYF

size: .
V: TRBV27
D: .
J: TRBJ1-1
DNA: TGTGCCAGCAGTTTCCGGGAGAACACTGAAGCTTTCTTT
CDR3: CASSFRENTEAFF

size: .
V: TRBV18
D: TRBD1
J: TRBJ1-6
DNA: TGTGCCAGCTCACTCAACCTACAGGGGGAGGGTGATTCACCCCTCCACTTT
CDR3: CASSLNLQGEGDSPLHF

size: .
V: TRBV11-2
D: .
J: TRBJ1-4
DNA: TGTGCCAGCAGCTTATCGGGGTCAACTAATGAAAAACTGTTTTTT
CDR3: CASSLSGSTNEKLFF

size: .
V: TRBV6-1
D: .
J: TRBJ2-3
DNA: TGTGCCAGCAGTGACGAGTACGGGCAGGGGCTAGCAGATACGCAGTATTTT
CDR3: CASSDEYGQGLADTQYF